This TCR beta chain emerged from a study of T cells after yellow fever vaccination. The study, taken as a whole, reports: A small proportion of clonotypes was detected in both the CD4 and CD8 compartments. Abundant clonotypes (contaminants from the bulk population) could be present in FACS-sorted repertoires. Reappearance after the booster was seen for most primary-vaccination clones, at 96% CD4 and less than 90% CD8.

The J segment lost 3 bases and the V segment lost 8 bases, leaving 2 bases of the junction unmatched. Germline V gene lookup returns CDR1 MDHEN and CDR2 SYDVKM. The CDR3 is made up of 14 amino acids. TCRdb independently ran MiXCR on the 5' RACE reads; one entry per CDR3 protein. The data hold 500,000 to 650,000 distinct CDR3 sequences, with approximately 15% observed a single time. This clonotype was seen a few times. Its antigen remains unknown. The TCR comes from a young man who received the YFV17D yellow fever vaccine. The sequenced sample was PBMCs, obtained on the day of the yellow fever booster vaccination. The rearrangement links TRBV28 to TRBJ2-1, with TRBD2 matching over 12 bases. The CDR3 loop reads CASELAGGYNEQFF. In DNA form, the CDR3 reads TGTGCCAGCGAACTAGCGGGAGGCTACAATGAGCAGTTCTTC.